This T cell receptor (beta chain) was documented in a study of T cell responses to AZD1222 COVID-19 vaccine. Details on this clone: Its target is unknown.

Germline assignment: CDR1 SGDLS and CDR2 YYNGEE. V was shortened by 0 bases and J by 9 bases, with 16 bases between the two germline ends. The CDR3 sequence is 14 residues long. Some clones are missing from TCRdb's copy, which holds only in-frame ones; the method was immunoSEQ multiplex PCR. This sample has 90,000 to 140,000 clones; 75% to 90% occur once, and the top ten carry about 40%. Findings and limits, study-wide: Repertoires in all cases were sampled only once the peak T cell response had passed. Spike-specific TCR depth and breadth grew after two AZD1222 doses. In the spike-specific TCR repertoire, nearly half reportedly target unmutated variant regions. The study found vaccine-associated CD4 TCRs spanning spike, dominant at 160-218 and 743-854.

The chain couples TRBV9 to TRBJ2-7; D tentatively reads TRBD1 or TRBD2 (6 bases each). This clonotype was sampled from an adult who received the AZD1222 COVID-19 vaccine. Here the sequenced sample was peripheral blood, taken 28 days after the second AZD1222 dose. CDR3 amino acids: CASSVDLGGRGQYF. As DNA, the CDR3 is TGTGCCAGCAGCGTAGATTTAGGGGGGCGCGGGCAGTACTTC.